This is a list of T cell receptor beta chains from one sample in a study of shared clonotypes between healthy human individuals. Repertoires were generated with immunoSEQ multiplex PCR, while TCRdb's copy carries only in-frame clones and drops some. The sample gives millions of clones, roughly 92% of which show up once; 0.13% to 0.15% is in the top ten. The sample consisted of naive CD4+ T cells sorted from blood. The receptors stem from a man between 18 and 29 years old in good health. Each CDR3 is given with its conserved first and last residue. The D gene is left open where the match is weak. Only part of the rows carry a size: once, few, many, or a class if the clone is expanded.

abundance	d_gene	len	v_gene	j_gene	CDR3aa	CDR3nt
.	.	14	TRBV6-6	TRBJ1-1	CASTLQGLNTEAFF	TGTGCCAGCACTTTACAGGGTCTGAACACTGAAGCTTTCTTT
.	.	13	TRBV25-1	TRBJ2-3	CASSEASTDTQYF	TGTGCCAGCAGTGAAGCAAGCACAGATACGCAGTATTTT
.	.	15	TRBV5-6	TRBJ2-7	CASRAQGGGPYEQYF	TGTGCCAGCAGGGCCCAGGGGGGAGGGCCTTACGAGCAGTACTTC
.	.	14	TRBV30	TRBJ1-5	CAWSVTLLSNPQHF	TGTGCCTGGAGTGTAACGCTTCTTTCGAACCCCCAGCATTTT
few	TRBD1	15	TRBV5-6	TRBJ2-2	CASSLGQGYTGELFF	TGTGCCAGCAGCTTGGGACAGGGGTACACCGGGGAGCTGTTTTTT
.	TRBD1	16	TRBV10-3	TRBJ1-5	CAISESFGQGGQPQHF	TGTGCCATCAGTGAAAGCTTCGGACAGGGTGGTCAGCCCCAGCATTTT
.	TRBD1	15	TRBV6-5	TRBJ1-6	CASSYRGTGETPLHF	TGTGCCAGCAGTTACCGTGGGACAGGAGAAACACCCCTCCACTTT
.	TRBD2	16	TRBV7-9	TRBJ2-5	CASSLDGRGREETQYF	TGTGCCAGCAGCTTAGACGGTCGGGGGAGGGAAGAGACCCAGTACTTC
few	TRBD1	14	TRBV28	TRBJ1-5	CASSSGTGNQPQHF	TGTGCCAGCAGTTCCGGGACAGGGAATCAGCCCCAGCATTTT
.	.	14	TRBV7-9	TRBJ2-2	CASSLAGDGGELFF	TGTGCCAGCAGCTTAGCAGGGGATGGCGGGGAGCTGTTTTTT
.	.	13	TRBV18	TRBJ1-6	CASSPNDNSPLHF	TGTGCCAGCTCACCTAACGATAATTCACCCCTCCACTTT
.	.	14	TRBV6-1	TRBJ1-6	CASSELTYNSPLHF	TGTGCCAGCAGTGAACTCACCTATAATTCACCCCTCCACTTT
.	.	13	TRBV6-4	TRBJ2-2	CTSSDSVKGELFF	TGTACCAGCAGTGACTCAGTTAAGGGGGAGCTGTTTTTT
.	.	13	TRBV14	TRBJ2-5	CASSQLFGGPQYF	TGTGCCAGCAGCCAACTCTTCGGGGGGCCTCAGTACTTC
few	.	11	TRBV7-8	TRBJ2-7	CASSLDHEQYF	TGTGCCAGCAGCTTAGACCACGAGCAGTACTTC
.	.	12	TRBV30	TRBJ2-7	CAWSVRVNEQYF	TGTGCCTGGAGTGTACGGGTGAACGAGCAGTACTTC
.	.	13	TRBV6-1	TRBJ1-1	CASSGAGNTEAFF	TGTGCCAGCAGTGGTGCAGGGAACACTGAAGCTTTCTTT
.	TRBD2	17	TRBV30	TRBJ2-5	CAWTTSQRGTIRETQYF	TGTGCCTGGACTACCTCCCAGCGGGGTACCATCAGGGAGACCCAGTACTTC
.	.	13	TRBV15	TRBJ1-4	CATSRATNEKLFF	TGTGCCACCAGCAGGGCAACTAATGAAAAACTGTTTTTT
.	TRBD1	16	TRBV25-1	TRBJ2-7	CASSDSTGGGFYEQYF	TGTGCCAGCAGTGATTCGACAGGGGGCGGATTCTACGAGCAGTACTTC
.	.	15	TRBV2	TRBJ1-5	CASRYGTGGNQPQHF	TGTGCCAGCAGATACGGGACCGGAGGCAATCAGCCCCAGCATTTT
.	TRBD1	14	TRBV27	TRBJ2-3	CASSPGQTLDTQYF	TGTGCCAGCAGCCCGGGACAGACTTTAGATACGCAGTATTTT
.	.	14	TRBV6-5	TRBJ1-3	CASRVTGLGNTIYF	TGTGCCAGCAGGGTGACAGGTCTTGGAAACACCATATATTTT
.	.	13	TRBV28	TRBJ1-2	CASSSQGAYGYTF	TGTGCCAGCAGTTCACAGGGAGCCTATGGCTACACCTTC
.	.	15	TRBV10-1	TRBJ1-3	CASSDPGDSGNTIYF	TGCGCCAGCAGTGATCCAGGGGACTCTGGAAACACCATATATTTT
.	TRBD2	15	TRBV11-3	TRBJ2-7	CASSLTSGSGYEQYF	TGTGCCAGCAGCTTAACTAGCGGGAGTGGATACGAGCAGTACTTC
.	TRBD2	15	TRBV30	TRBJ2-1	CAWSVGLAGTNEQFF	TGTGCCTGGAGTGTAGGGCTAGCGGGGACAAATGAGCAGTTCTTC
.	.	15	TRBV7-2	TRBJ2-3	CASSPVAGLTDTQYF	TGTGCCAGCAGCCCCGTAGCCGGATTAACAGATACGCAGTATTTT